The 23 T cell receptor beta chains listed next were all sequenced from one sample in a study of sequential checkpoint blockade in melanoma. Treatment described: randomized to nivolumab then ipilimumab (arm A) or the reverse (arm B). Method: immunoSEQ multiplex PCR; TCRdb's copy keeps in-frame clones and lacks some. The repertoire holds several thousand clones, with 50% to 75% as singletons. The sequenced sample was CD8+ T cells sorted from blood (inferred from file names), obtained from a patient given nivolumab and ipilimumab in sequence. The receptors were gathered from a human donor with melanoma.

The rearrangement uses TRBV14 and TRBJ2-1; D might be TRBD1 (6 bases). Germline V gives CDR1 SGHDN, CDR2 FVKESK. V lost 0 bases, J lost 9 bases, and 21 bases lay in between. The CDR3 is 17 residues long. The CDR3 reads CASSQDLGFRGQGEQFF. CDR3 nucleotides: TGTGCCAGCAGCCAAGATCTCGGGTTCCGGGGACAAGGTGAGCAGTTCTTC.

A few counts support this clone. The chain carries TRBV4-2 and TRBJ2-7; D remains ambiguous. The V gene lost 5 bases and the J gene lost 2 bases, with 13 bases spanning the gap. This CDR3 spans 14 amino acids. In germline, CDR1 is LGHNA, CDR2 YNFKEQ. CDR3 bases: TGTGCCAGCAGCAATTCCGTAGCTGCCTACGAGCAGTACTTC. Translation gives CASSNSVAAYEQYF.

The chain joins TRBV7-6 to TRBJ2-3; D remains unclear. With 1 base removed from V and 0 bases from J, the gap between germline ends came to 14 bases. The CDR3 consists of 17 residues. Germline CDR1 is SGHVS and CDR2 is FNYEAQ. The chain's CDR3 is CASSLGAITASTDTQYF. CDR3 nucleotide sequence: TGTGCCAGCAGCTTAGGCGCGATCACCGCTAGCACAGATACGCAGTATTTT.

The chain is built from TRBV13 and TRBJ1-2, with 10 bases fitting TRBD1. J was trimmed by 5 bases and V by 5 bases; bases with no gene match: 5. The CDR3 sequence is 14 residues long. The V gene's germline CDR1 is PRHDT and CDR2 FYEKMQ (reference sequence). The CDR3 sequence: CASSPGTGAYGYTF. CDR3 DNA sequence: TGTGCCAGCAGCCCCGGGACAGGGGCTTATGGCTACACCTTC.

This clone was observed a few times. The chain employs TRBV5-1 and TRBJ2-3; D perhaps matches TRBD1 (5 bases). In germline, CDR1 is SGHRS, CDR2 YFSETQ. With 4 bases removed from V and 4 bases from J, the gap between germline ends came to 16 bases. This CDR3 has 15 amino acids. CDR3 DNA: TGCGCCAGCAGCCCCCCGGCAGGGCAGGCAGATACGCAGTATTTT. Amino acid sequence: CASSPPAGQADTQYF.

The chain uses TRBV6-6 and TRBJ2-7; TRBD1 aligns across 7 bases. V gave up 2 bases and J gave up 2 bases; unmatched junction bases: 3. CDR1 MNHNY and CDR2 SVGAGI come from the germline V gene (reference sequence). CDR3 length equals 14 residues. This chain's CDR3 is CASSYGTEAYEQYF. The CDR3 DNA sequence: TGTGCCAGCAGTTACGGGACAGAAGCCTACGAGCAGTACTTC.

The J gene is TRBJ2-3, the V gene TRBV25-1; D gene ambiguous. V gave up 3 bases and J gave up 6 bases, with 16 bases separating them. The CDR3 sequence is 15 residues long. The germline CDR1 and CDR2 sequences are MGHDK and SYGVNS. CDR3 sequence: CASSDWVANGDTQYF. The CDR3 DNA reads as TGTGCCAGCAGTGATTGGGTAGCTAACGGGGATACGCAGTATTTT.

Only a few counts were recorded for this clone. The chain joins TRBV7-3 to TRBJ2-3; no firm D call. The germline gives CDR1 SGHTA, CDR2 FQGTGA. Trimming cost V 1 base and J 1 base, with 12 bases left between them. CDR3 length: 16 amino acids. Written as DNA, the CDR3 is TGTGCCAGCAGCTTAAAATCTACCACCCGCACAGATACGCAGTATTTT. Translated, it gives CASSLKSTTRTDTQYF.

The chain couples TRBV6-1 to TRBJ2-7, with TRBD1 identical over 7 bases. The CDR3 is 13 residues long. The germline V gene encodes CDR1 MNHNS and CDR2 SASEGT. Trimming cost V 8 bases and J 2 bases; bases outside gene matches: 6. Written as DNA, the CDR3 is TGTGCCAGCGTGGGGACAGATACCTACGAGCAGTACTTC. This encodes CASVGTDTYEQYF.

This chain uses TRBV4-1 with TRBJ1-5, with TRBD1 as a possible D gene (5 bases). Deletions cut 2 bases from V and 7 bases from J, with 18 bases between. Germline CDR1 and CDR2: MGHRA and YSYEKL. This CDR3 spans 16 amino acids. CDR3 DNA sequence: TGCGCCAGCAGCCAACAAGATGGGGCCGGGCCCCAGCCCCAGCATTTT. Amino acid sequence: CASSQQDGAGPQPQHF.

This clone was recorded only once. The gene calls are TRBV2 and TRBJ2-3; 7 nucleotides agree with TRBD2. The CDR3 runs to 12 residues. The trim removed 8 bases at V and 4 bases at J, leaving 3 bases unmatched. Germline V gives CDR1 SNHLY, CDR2 FYNNEI. The CDR3 DNA reads TGTGCCAGCTCCACTAGCGCAGATACGCAGTATTTT. Translated: CASSTSADTQYF.

The chain combines TRBV9 with TRBJ1-1; 7 bases are shared with TRBD1. The V and J ends lost 4 bases and 6 bases, in that order; junction bases with no gene match: 12. The CDR3 has 15 residues. Germline CDR1 SGDLS, CDR2 YYNGEE. The CDR3 loop is CASSPHRGLGAEAFF. In DNA form, the CDR3 reads TGTGCCAGCAGCCCTCACAGGGGACTGGGGGCTGAAGCTTTCTTT. The full variable domain, completed using reference TRBV9 and TRBJ1-1, is DSGVTQTPKHLITATGQRVTLRCSPRSGDLSVYWYQQSLDQGLQFLIQYYNGEERAKGNILERFSAQQFPDLHSELNLSSLELGDSALYFCASSPHRGLGAEAFFGQGTRLTVV.

This clone has a handful of counts. The chain has TRBV27 and TRBJ2-1; D possibly corresponds to TRBD1 (6 bases). V was shortened by 0 bases and J by 4 bases, with 22 bases between the two germline ends. Germline assignment: CDR1 MNHEY and CDR2 SMNVEV (reference sequence). There are 19 residues in the CDR3. CDR3 in amino acids: CASSLSTRLTGSNYNEQFF. The CDR3 DNA is TGTGCCAGCAGTTTATCGACCCGGTTGACAGGATCCAATTACAATGAGCAGTTCTTC.

The rearrangement links TRBV7-2 to TRBJ1-5; TRBD1 matches 11 bases. The CDR3 totals 16 residues. In germline, CDR1 is SGHTA, CDR2 FQGNSA. The V and J ends lost 3 bases and 7 bases, in that order; junction bases with no gene match: 8. In nucleotides, the CDR3 is TGTGCCAGCAGCTTGACCGGGACAGGGGGTAGGCAGCCCCAGCATTTT. Its translation: CASSLTGTGGRQPQHF.

The chain couples TRBV27 to TRBJ1-6, with TRBD1 matching over 8 bases. This CDR3 contains 15 residues. With V trimmed by 2 bases and J by 11 bases, 8 bases remained unmatched. The germline V gene has CDR1 MNHEY and CDR2 SMNVEV (reference sequence). The CDR3 here is CASSLQDRGIAPLHF. The CDR3 bases are TGTGCCAGCAGTTTACAAGACAGGGGTATCGCACCCCTCCACTTT.

V usage is TRBV4-1 and J usage is TRBJ2-3, with a tentative D call TRBD2 (5 bases). CDR3 size: 14 residues. Germline assignment: CDR1 MGHRA and CDR2 YSYEKL. V was trimmed by 3 bases and J by 4 bases, leaving 11 bases between them. CDR3 DNA: TGCGCCAGCAGCCAGTCCTCTAGCTCAGATACGCAGTATTTT. Encoded protein: CASSQSSSSDTQYF.

The V gene is TRBV9, the J gene TRBJ1-2; TRBD1 is a possible D gene (6 bases). The V end lost 6 bases, the J end lost 3 bases, and 12 bases lay between the germline ends. From germline, CDR1 is SGDLS and CDR2 YYNGEE. This CDR3 contains 13 residues. The CDR3 region is CASTLGGDYGYTF. In nucleotides, the CDR3 is TGTGCCAGCACCCTAGGGGGGGACTATGGCTACACCTTC.

This clone was seen more than once but under ten times. The chain links TRBV21-1 to TRBJ1-3. TRBV21-1 is labeled a pseudogene. The CDR3 has 15 residues. CDR3 residues: CASSKFVTVEGTIYF. DNA of the CDR3: TGTGCCAGCAGCAAATTTGTGACGGTGGAGGGCACCATATATTTT.

This clone was counted between two and nine times. The V call is TRBV2, the J call TRBJ2-2, with TRBD1 as a possible D gene (6 bases). CDR3 length equals 17 residues. V shed 5 bases and J shed 5 bases, with 21 bases lying between them. Per germline, CDR1 SNHLY and CDR2 FYNNEI. The DNA for the CDR3 is TGTGCCAGCAGTACACAGGGATGGGGTGGTCGTACCGGGGAGCTGTTTTTT. This gives the protein CASSTQGWGGRTGELFF.

This clone was found a few times. This chain links TRBV6-5 with TRBJ1-1; no definite D call. The germline gives CDR1 MNHEY, CDR2 SVGAGI. The CDR3 spans 10 residues. Trimming removed 8 bases at V and 3 bases at J, with 4 bases between. The CDR3 DNA reads TGTGCCAGCCAATACACTGAAGCTTTCTTT. It translates to CASQYTEAFF.

The CDR3 DNA is TGTGCCAGCAACAGGGGCGACACCGGGGAGCTGTTTTTT. Amino acid sequence: CASNRGDTGELFF. The chain joins TRBV5-4 to TRBJ2-2, with 7 nucleotides matching TRBD1. Trimming removed 6 bases from V and 3 bases from J; junction bases left unmatched: 2. CDR3 length equals 13 residues. The germline V gene encodes CDR1 SGHNT and CDR2 YYREEE (reference sequence).

This clone is deemed medium-sized. The CDR3 here is CASSPSGSAQYF. The DNA of the CDR3 is TGTGCCAGCAGCCCCTCGGGTTCGGCCCAGTACTTC. This sequence joins TRBV7-2 and TRBJ2-5; D is unclear. Germline loops: CDR1 SGHTA, CDR2 FQGNSA. CDR3 length: 12 amino acids. V shed 5 bases and J shed 9 bases, with 13 bases lying between them.

The V call is TRBV29-1, the J call TRBJ2-7, with unresolved D. V was pared by 1 base and J by 4 bases, with 11 bases between. The germline V gene has CDR1 SQVTM and CDR2 ANQGSEA. This CDR3 is 13 amino acids long. The CDR3 DNA sequence: TGCAGCGTTGAAGGCAGGCAGGCATACGAGCAGTACTTC. It yields the protein CSVEGRQAYEQYF.